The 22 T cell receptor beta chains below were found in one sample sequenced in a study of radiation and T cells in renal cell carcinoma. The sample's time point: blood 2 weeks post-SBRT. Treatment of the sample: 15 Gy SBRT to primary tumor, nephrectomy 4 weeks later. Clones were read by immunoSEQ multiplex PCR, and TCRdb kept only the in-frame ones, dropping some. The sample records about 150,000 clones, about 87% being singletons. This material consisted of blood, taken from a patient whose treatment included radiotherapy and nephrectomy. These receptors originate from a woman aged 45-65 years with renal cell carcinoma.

The CDR3, as DNA: TGCGCCAGCAGCCCCCGGGACAGGGGATTCCCAGATACGCAGTATTTT. This encodes CASSPRDRGFPDTQYF. This sequence joins TRBV4-1 and TRBJ2-3, with TRBD1 matching 10 bases. Germline CDR1 reads MGHRA; CDR2 reads YSYEKL. This CDR3 comprises 16 residues. V lost 4 bases to trimming and J lost 4 bases; unmatched junction nucleotides: 8.

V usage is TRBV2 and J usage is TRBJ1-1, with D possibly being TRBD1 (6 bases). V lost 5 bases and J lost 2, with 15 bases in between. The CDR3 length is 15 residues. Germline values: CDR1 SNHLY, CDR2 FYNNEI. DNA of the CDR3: TGTGCCAGCAGTACCGCCGGGACACCCAACACTGAAGCTTTCTTT. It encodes CASSTAGTPNTEAFF.

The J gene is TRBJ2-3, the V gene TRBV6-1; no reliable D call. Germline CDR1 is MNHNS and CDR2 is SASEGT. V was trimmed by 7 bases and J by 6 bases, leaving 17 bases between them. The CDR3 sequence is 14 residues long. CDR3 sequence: CASIGGVMGDTQYF. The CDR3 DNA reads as TGTGCCAGCATCGGCGGAGTTATGGGGGATACGCAGTATTTT.

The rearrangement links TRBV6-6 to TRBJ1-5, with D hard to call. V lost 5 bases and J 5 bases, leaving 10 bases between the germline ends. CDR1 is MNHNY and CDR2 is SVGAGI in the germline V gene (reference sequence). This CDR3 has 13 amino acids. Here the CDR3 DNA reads TGTGCCAGCAGTCGAAGGACGGATCAGCCCCAGCATTTT. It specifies CASSRRTDQPQHF.

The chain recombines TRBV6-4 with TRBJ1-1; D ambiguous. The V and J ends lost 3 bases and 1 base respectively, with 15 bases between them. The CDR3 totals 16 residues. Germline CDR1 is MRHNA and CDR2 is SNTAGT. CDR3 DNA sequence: TGTGCCAGCAGTGAAACCCACTTTAACAGGAACACTGAAGCTTTCTTT. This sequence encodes CASSETHFNRNTEAFF.

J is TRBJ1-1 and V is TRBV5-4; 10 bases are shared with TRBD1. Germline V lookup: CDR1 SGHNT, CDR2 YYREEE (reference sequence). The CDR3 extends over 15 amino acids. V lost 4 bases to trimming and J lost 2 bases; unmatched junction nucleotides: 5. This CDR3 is CASSGGTGANTEAFF. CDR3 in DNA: TGTGCCAGCAGCGGGGGGACAGGGGCCAACACTGAAGCTTTCTTT.

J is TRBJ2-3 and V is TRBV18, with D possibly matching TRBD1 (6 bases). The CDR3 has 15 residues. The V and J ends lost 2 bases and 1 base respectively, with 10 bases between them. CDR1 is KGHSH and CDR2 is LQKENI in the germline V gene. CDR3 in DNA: TGTGCCAGCTCACCAAGGGCAGGGGGCACAGATACGCAGTATTTT. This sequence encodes CASSPRAGGTDTQYF.

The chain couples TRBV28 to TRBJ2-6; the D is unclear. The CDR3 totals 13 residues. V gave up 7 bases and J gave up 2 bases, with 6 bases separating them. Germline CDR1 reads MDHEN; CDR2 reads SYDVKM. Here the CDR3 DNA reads TGTGCCAGCATGAAGACTGGGGCCAACGTCCTGACTTTC. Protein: CASMKTGANVLTF.

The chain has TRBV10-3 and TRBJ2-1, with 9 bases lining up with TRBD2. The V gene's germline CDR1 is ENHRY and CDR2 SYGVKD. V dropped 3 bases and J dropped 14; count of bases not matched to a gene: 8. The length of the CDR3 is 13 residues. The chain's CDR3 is CAISDTSGGSEFF. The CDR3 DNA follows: TGTGCCATCAGTGATACCAGCGGGGGGTCGGAGTTCTTC.

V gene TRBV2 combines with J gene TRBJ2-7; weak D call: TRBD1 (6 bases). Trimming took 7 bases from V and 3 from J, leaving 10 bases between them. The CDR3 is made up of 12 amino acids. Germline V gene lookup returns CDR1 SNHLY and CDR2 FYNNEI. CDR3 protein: CASTTQGYEQYF. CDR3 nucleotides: TGTGCCAGCACCACACAGGGCTACGAGCAGTACTTC.

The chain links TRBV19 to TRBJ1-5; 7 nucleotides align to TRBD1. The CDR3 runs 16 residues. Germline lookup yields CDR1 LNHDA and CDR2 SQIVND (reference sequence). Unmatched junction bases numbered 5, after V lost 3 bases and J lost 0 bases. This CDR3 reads CASSMSGTDSNQPQHF. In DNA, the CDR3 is TGTGCCAGTAGTATGTCCGGGACAGATAGCAATCAGCCCCAGCATTTT.

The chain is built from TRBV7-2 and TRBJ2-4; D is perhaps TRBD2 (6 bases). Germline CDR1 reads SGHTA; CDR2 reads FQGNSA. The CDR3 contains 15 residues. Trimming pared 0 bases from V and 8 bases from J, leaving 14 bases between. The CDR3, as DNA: TGTGCCAGCAGCTTAGCTCAGGGAACGGGGGACATTCAGTACTTC. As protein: CASSLAQGTGDIQYF.

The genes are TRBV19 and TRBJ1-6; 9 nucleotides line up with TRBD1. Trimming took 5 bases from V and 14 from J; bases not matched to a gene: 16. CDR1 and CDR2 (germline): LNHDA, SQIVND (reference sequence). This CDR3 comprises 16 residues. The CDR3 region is CASSRVGGQGLKTLHF. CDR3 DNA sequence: TGTGCCAGTAGTCGGGTGGGGGGACAGGGACTGAAGACCCTCCACTTT.

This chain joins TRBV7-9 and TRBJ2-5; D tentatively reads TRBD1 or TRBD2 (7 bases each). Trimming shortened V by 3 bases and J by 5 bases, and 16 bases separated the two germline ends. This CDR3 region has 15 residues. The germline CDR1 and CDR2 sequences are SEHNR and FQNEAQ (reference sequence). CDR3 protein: CASSFQGGRRETQYF. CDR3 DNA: TGTGCCAGCAGCTTCCAGGGGGGGCGGAGGGAGACCCAGTACTTC.

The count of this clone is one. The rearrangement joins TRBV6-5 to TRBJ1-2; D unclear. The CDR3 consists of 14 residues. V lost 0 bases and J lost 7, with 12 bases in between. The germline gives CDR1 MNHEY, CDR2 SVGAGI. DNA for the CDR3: TGTGCCAGCAGTTACTCGAACAGCTTGCGTGGCTACACCTTC. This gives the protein CASSYSNSLRGYTF.

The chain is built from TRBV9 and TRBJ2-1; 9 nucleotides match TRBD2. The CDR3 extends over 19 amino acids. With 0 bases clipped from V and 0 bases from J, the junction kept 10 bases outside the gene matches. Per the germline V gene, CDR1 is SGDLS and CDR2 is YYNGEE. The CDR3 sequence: CASSVVAGGPGSSYNEQFF. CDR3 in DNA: TGTGCCAGCAGCGTAGTTGCGGGGGGGCCGGGGAGCTCCTACAATGAGCAGTTCTTC.

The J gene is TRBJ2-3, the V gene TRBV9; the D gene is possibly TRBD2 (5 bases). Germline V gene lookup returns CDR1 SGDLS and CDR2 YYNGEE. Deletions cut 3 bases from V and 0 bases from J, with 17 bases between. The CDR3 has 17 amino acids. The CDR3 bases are TGTGCCAGCAGCGCCGCATTCCCGGGGATTAGCACAGATACGCAGTATTTT. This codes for CASSAAFPGISTDTQYF.

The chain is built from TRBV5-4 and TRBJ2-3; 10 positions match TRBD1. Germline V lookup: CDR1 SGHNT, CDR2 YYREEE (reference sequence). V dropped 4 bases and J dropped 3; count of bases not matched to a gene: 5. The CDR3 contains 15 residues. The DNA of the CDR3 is TGTGCCAGCAGCCCCTGGACAGGGGGGACAGATACGCAGTATTTT. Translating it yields CASSPWTGGTDTQYF.

DNA for the CDR3: TGTGCCAGCAGCCCAATAGCGGGGGGCCCTAGCACAGATACGCAGTATTTT. Protein product: CASSPIAGGPSTDTQYF. This sequence joins TRBV7-3 and TRBJ2-3, with 10 bases fitting TRBD2. The ends lost 5 bases at V and 0 bases at J; junction bases unmatched: 8. Germline-derived CDR1 and CDR2 are SGHTA and FQGTGA. This CDR3 comprises 17 residues.

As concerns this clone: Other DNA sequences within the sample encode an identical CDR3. CDR3 loop: CASSIGQGSYEQYF. CDR3 sequence (DNA): TGTGCCAGTAGTATCGGGCAGGGTTCCTACGAGCAGTACTTC. The rearrangement uses TRBV19 and TRBJ2-7, with D possibly TRBD1 on 5 matching bases. Germline V gives CDR1 LNHDA, CDR2 SQIVND (reference sequence). With 3 bases removed from V and 1 base from J, the gap between germline ends came to 10 bases. The CDR3 covers 14 residues.

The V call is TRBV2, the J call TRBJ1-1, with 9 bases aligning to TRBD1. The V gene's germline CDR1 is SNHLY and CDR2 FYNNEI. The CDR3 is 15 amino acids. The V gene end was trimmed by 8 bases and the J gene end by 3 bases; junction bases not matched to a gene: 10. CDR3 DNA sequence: TGTGCCAGCTTCACCACAGGGGGCGCGTACACTGAAGCTTTCTTT. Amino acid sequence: CASFTTGGAYTEAFF.

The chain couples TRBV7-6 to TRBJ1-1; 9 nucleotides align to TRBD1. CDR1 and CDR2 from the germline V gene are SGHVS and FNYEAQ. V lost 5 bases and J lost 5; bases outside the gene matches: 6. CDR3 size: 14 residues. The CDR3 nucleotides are TGTGCCAGCAGCCCGGGACAGGGTAGAACTGAAGCTTTCTTT. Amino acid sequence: CASSPGQGRTEAFF.